This T cell receptor beta chain was sequenced during a study of blood T cell repertoires in COVID-19. Study context: The samples span acute and convalescent COVID-19 from the United States, Italy and Spain.

CDR3 length: 16 residues. Germline-derived CDR1 and CDR2 are MNHNS and SASEGT. The V gene end was trimmed by 1 base and the J gene end by 2 bases; junction bases not matched to a gene: 5. Clones were read by immunoSEQ multiplex PCR, and TCRdb kept only the in-frame ones, dropping some. The data hold 140,000 to 150,000 clones, with roughly 80% observed a single time. Individuals aged roughly 18 to 100 years were recruited from 24 US areas. Cohort 3 recovery required two negative PCRs, clearance, or symptom resolution. The origin of this receptor is a middle-aged woman who had recovered from COVID-19. Material for sequencing was PBMCs or T cells enriched from blood (not recorded which). The chain is built from TRBV6-1 and TRBJ2-1; 7 nucleotides align to TRBD2. CDR3 sequence: CASSEVVGGPYNEQFF. The CDR3 DNA reads as TGTGCCAGCAGTGAAGTGGTGGGAGGGCCCTACAATGAGCAGTTCTTC.